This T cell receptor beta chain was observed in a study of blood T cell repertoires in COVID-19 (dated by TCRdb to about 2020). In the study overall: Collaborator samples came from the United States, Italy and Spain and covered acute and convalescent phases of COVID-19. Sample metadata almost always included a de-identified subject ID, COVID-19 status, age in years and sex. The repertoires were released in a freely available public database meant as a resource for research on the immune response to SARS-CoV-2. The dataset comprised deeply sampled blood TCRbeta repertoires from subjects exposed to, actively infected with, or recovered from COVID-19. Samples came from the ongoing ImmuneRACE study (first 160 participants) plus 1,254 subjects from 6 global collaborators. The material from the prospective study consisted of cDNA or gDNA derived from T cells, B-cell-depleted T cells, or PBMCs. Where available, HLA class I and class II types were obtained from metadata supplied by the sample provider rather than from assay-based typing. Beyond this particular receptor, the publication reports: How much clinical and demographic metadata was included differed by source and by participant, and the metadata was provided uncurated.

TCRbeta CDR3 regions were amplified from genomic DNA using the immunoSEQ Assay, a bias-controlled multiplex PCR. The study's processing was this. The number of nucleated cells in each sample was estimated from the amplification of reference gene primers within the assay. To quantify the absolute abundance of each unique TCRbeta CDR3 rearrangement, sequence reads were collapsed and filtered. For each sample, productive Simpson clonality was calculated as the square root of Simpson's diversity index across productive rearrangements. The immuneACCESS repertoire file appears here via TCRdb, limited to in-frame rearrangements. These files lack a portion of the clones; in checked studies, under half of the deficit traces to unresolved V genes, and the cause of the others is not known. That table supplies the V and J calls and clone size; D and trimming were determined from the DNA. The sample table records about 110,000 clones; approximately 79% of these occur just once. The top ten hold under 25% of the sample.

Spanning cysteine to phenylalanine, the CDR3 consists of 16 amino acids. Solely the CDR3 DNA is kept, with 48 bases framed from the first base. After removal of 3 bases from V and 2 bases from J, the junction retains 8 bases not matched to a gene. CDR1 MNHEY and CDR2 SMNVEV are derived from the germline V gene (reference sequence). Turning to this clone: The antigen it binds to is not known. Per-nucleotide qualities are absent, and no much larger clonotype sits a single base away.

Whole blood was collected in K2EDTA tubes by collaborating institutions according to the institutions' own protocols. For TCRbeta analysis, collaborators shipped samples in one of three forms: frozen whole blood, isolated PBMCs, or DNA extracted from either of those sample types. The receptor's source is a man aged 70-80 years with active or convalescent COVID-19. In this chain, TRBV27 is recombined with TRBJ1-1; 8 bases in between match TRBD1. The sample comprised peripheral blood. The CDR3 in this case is CASSFSGGGYNTEAFF. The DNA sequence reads TGTGCCAGCAGTTTTTCAGGGGGCGGTTATAACACTGAAGCTTTCTTT.